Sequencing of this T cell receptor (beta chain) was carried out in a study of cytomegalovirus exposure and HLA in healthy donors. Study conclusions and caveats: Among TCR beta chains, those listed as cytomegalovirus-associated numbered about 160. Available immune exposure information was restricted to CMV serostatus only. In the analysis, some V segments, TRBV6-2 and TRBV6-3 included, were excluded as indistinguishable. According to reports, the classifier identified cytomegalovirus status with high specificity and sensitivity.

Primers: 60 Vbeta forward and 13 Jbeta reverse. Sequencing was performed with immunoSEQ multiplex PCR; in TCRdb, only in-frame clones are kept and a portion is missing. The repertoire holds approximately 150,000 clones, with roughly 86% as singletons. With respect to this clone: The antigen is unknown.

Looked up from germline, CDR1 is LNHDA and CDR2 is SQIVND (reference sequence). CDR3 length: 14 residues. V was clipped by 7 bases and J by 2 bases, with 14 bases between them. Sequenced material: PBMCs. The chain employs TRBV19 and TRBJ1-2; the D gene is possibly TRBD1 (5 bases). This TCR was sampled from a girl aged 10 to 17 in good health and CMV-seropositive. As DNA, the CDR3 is TGTGCCAGTATGGAGACAGCTCAAAACTATGGCTACACCTTC. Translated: CASMETAQNYGYTF. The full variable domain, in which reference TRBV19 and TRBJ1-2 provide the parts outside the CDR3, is DGGITQSPKYLFRKEGQNVTLSCEQNLNHDAMYWYRQDPGQGLRLIYYSQIVNDFQKGDIAEGYSVSREKKESFPLTVTSAQKNPTAFYLCASMETAQNYGYTFGSGTRLTVV.